Shown below are 24 T cell receptor beta chains from a single sample sequenced in a study of T cells after yellow fever vaccination. TCRdb reanalysed the 5' RACE reads using MiXCR and keeps one entry per CDR3 protein. The table shows a few hundred thousand distinct CDR3 sequences, with approximately 8% occurring only once. The sequenced sample was PBMCs, obtained around 45 days after the first yellow fever vaccination. The source is a man aged 18 to 29 who received the YFV17D yellow fever vaccine.

This clonotype turned up a few times. The chain uses TRBV7-3 and TRBJ2-2; D remains ambiguous. Germline values: CDR1 SGHTA, CDR2 FQGTGA. This CDR3 region has 15 residues. V lost 1 base and J 9 bases, leaving 15 bases between the germline ends. The CDR3 DNA follows: TGTGCCAGCAGCTTAATGGGCGGCACGGATCGGGAGCTGTTTTTT. Its translation is CASSLMGGTDRELFF.

The V gene is TRBV25-1, the J gene TRBJ2-1; D unclear. The germline V gene encodes CDR1 MGHDK and CDR2 SYGVNS. This CDR3 has 12 residues. The V and J ends lost 7 bases and 4 bases respectively, with 8 bases between them. The CDR3 is CASTLGYNEQFF. In DNA form, the CDR3 reads TGTGCCAGCACCCTTGGGTACAATGAGCAGTTCTTC. Supplemented by reference TRBV25-1 and TRBJ2-1, the full variable domain reads EADIYQTPRYLVIGTGKKITLECSQTMGHDKMYWYQQDPGMELHLIHYSYGVNSTEKGDLSSESTVSRIRTEHFPLTLESARPSHTSQYLCASTLGYNEQFFGPGTRLTVL.

This clonotype appeared a few times. V and J are TRBV5-5 and TRBJ2-7; perhaps TRBD2 as D (5 bases). The V end lost 4 bases, the J end lost 3 bases, and 14 bases lay between the germline ends. The CDR3 spans 14 residues. CDR1 and CDR2 (germline): SGHKS, YYEKEE (reference sequence). Here the CDR3 DNA reads TGTGCCAGCAGCATGGGGATACTAGACTACGAGCAGTACTTC. It codes for CASSMGILDYEQYF.

The genes are TRBV6-5 and TRBJ1-5; TRBD1 matches at 8 bases. Unmatched junction bases numbered 7, after V lost 4 bases and J lost 5 bases. The CDR3 has 15 amino acids. Per the germline V gene, CDR1 is MNHEY and CDR2 is SVGAGI. The CDR3 loop reads CASSSSYRGYQPQHF. DNA for the CDR3: TGTGCCAGCAGTTCATCCTACAGGGGGTATCAGCCCCAGCATTTT.

This clonotype was detected only a few times. This chain joins TRBV20-1 and TRBJ1-5, with TRBD1 as a possible D gene (6 bases). The CDR3 extends over 15 amino acids. Germline assignment: CDR1 DFQATT and CDR2 SNEGSKA (reference sequence). The germline V and J ends were trimmed by 6 bases and 3 bases, with 18 bases remaining between them. The CDR3 coding sequence is TGCAGTGCCCCGGGCGGGGGGACACCCAATCAGCCCCAGCATTTT. Translation gives CSAPGGGTPNQPQHF.

This clonotype has just a few counts. The chain uses TRBV7-9 and TRBJ1-4; possibly TRBD1 for D (5 bases). The CDR3 has 15 amino acids. Germline V gene lookup returns CDR1 SEHNR and CDR2 FQNEAQ (reference sequence). V was trimmed by 4 bases and J by 7 bases, leaving 16 bases between them. CDR3 protein: CASSSQDGGGEKLFF. CDR3 DNA sequence: TGTGCCAGCAGCTCCCAAGACGGGGGTGGTGAAAAACTGTTTTTT.

This clonotype was recorded a few times. The rearrangement uses TRBV7-6 and TRBJ1-1; 10 bases agree with TRBD1. Trimming cost V 5 bases and J 6 bases; bases outside gene matches: 9. CDR1 is SGHVS and CDR2 is FNYEAQ in the germline V gene. CDR3 size: 15 residues. This CDR3 reads CASSDPGDRGPEAFF. The CDR3 bases are TGTGCCAGCAGCGACCCAGGGGACAGGGGCCCTGAAGCTTTCTTT.

This clonotype has ten or more counts. V gene TRBV7-2 combines with J gene TRBJ2-1; 8 nucleotides match TRBD2. The CDR3 is made up of 15 amino acids. Trimming cost V 10 bases and J 8 bases; bases outside gene matches: 16. CDR1 is SGHTA and CDR2 is FQGNSA in the germline V gene. This CDR3 reads CATIRGGLFRHEQFF. The CDR3 coding sequence is TGTGCCACCATCCGGGGGGGGTTATTTCGCCATGAGCAGTTCTTC.

This clonotype was counted only a few times. The rearrangement links TRBV7-2 to TRBJ1-5; 8 positions agree with TRBD1. V shed 4 bases and J 6 bases; nucleotides not matched to a gene: 14. The CDR3 length is 17 residues. Germline V gene sequence: CDR1 SGHTA, CDR2 FQGNSA. The CDR3 DNA follows: TGTGCCAGCAGCTGGAGACAGGGGAGGTTTCGGGGTCAGCCCCAGCATTTT. The encoded protein is CASSWRQGRFRGQPQHF. The entire variable domain, with the rest obtained from reference TRBV7-2 and TRBJ1-5, is as follows: GAGVSQSPSNKVTEKGKDVELRCDPISGHTALYWYRQSLGQGLEFLIYFQGNSAPDKSGLPSDRFSAERTGGSVSTLTIQRTQQEDSAVYLCASSWRQGRFRGQPQHFGDGTRLSIL.

V and J are TRBV12-3 or TRBV12-4 and TRBJ2-3, with 10 bases identical to TRBD2. The CDR3 has 17 amino acids. V lost 6 bases to trimming and J lost 2 bases; unmatched junction nucleotides: 11. The CDR3 coding sequence is TGTGCCAGCAGCTTTGGCAGGCTAGCGGGGGTCACAGATACGCAGTATTTT. This codes for CASSFGRLAGVTDTQYF.

There are a few counts of this clonotype. The rearrangement links TRBV6-1 to TRBJ1-1, with 9 positions matching TRBD1. Looked up from germline, CDR1 is MNHNS and CDR2 is SASEGT. With V trimmed by 7 bases and J by 1 base, 13 bases remained unmatched. The CDR3 runs to 17 residues. CDR3 DNA sequence: TGTGCCAGCAAGATCCGACAGGGGGGATACTCGAACACTGAAGCTTTCTTT. It specifies CASKIRQGGYSNTEAFF.

This clonotype was seen many times. This chain links TRBV7-9 with TRBJ1-6, with TRBD1 as a possible D gene (5 bases). Per germline, CDR1 SEHNR and CDR2 FQNEAQ (reference sequence). The CDR3 has 15 residues. The V gene lost 5 bases and the J gene lost 7 bases, with 15 bases spanning the gap. CDR3: CASSPPGTGNSPLHF. CDR3 sequence (DNA): TGTGCCAGCAGCCCACCCGGGACGGGAAATTCACCCCTCCACTTT.

The chain uses TRBV5-1 and TRBJ2-3, with D unclear. V was clipped by 0 bases and J by 6 bases, with 11 bases between them. The CDR3 consists of 14 residues. CDR1 SGHRS and CDR2 YFSETQ come from the germline V gene. CDR3 region: CASSLAQAADTQYF. For the CDR3, the DNA is TGCGCCAGCAGCTTGGCGCAGGCCGCGGATACGCAGTATTTT.

Written as DNA, the CDR3 is TGCGCCAGCAGCCCACTAGCGGGGGCCCACAATGAGCAGTTCTTC. Its protein is CASSPLAGAHNEQFF. The chain couples TRBV5-1 to TRBJ2-1; 11 nucleotides line up with TRBD2. The germline V gene has CDR1 SGHRS and CDR2 YFSETQ. After removal of 4 bases from V and 5 bases from J, the junction contained 5 bases not matched to a gene. The CDR3 has 15 amino acids. The full variable domain, completed using reference TRBV5-1 and TRBJ2-1, is KAGVTQTPRYLIKTRGQQVTLSCSPISGHRSVSWYQQTPGQGLQFLFEYFSETQRNKGNFPGRFSGRQFSNSRSEMNVSTLELGDSALYLCASSPLAGAHNEQFFGPGTRLTVL.

With regard to this clonotype: Mismatch with germline at one junction end may stem from a read error. The V and J genes are TRBV28 and TRBJ2-5, with 8 bases identical to TRBD1. The CDR3 sequence is 16 residues long. Per germline, CDR1 MDHEN and CDR2 SYDVKM. The DNA of the CDR3 is TGTGGCAGCAGCCTACTGCGGACAGGGACCCAAGAGACCCAGTACTTC. This gives the protein CGSSLLRTGTQETQYF.

The rearrangement links TRBV7-9 to TRBJ2-7; 9 bases are a match to TRBD2. This CDR3 comprises 13 residues. In germline, CDR1 is SEHNR, CDR2 FQNEAQ (reference sequence). The V gene end was trimmed by 3 bases and the J gene end by 5 bases; junction bases not matched to a gene: 2. CDR3 in amino acids: CASSFGGGDEQYF. In DNA, the CDR3 is TGTGCCAGCAGCTTCGGCGGGGGGGACGAGCAGTACTTC.

The V and J genes are TRBV5-6 and TRBJ2-2, with D hard to call. Trimming removed 4 bases at V and 3 bases at J, with 19 bases between. Germline V gene lookup returns CDR1 SGHDT and CDR2 YYEEEE. The CDR3 is 17 residues long. The CDR3 DNA sequence: TGTGCCAGCAGCCTACTCTCCGGGTCTTCTTACACCGGGGAGCTGTTTTTT. Translating it yields CASSLLSGSSYTGELFF. The full variable domain, in which reference TRBV5-6 and TRBJ2-2 provide the parts outside the CDR3, is DAGVTQSPTHLIKTRGQQVTLRCSPKSGHDTVSWYQQALGQGPQFIFQYYEEEERQRGNFPDRFSGHQFPNYSSELNVNALLLGDSALYLCASSLLSGSSYTGELFFGEGSRLTVL.

The CDR3 nucleotides are TGTGCCAGCTCACCACAATCCCGTGAGCAGTTCTTC. It codes for CASSPQSREQFF. The chain recombines TRBV18 with TRBJ2-1; D is ambiguous. Deletions cut 1 base from V and 9 bases from J, with 7 bases between. The CDR3 is made up of 12 amino acids. CDR1 KGHSH and CDR2 LQKENI come from the germline V gene.

This chain uses TRBV10-3 with TRBJ1-1; possibly TRBD1 for D (6 bases). The ends were cut back, 2 bases at V and 4 bases at J, with 17 bases in the middle. There are 16 residues in the CDR3. The V gene's germline CDR1 is ENHRY and CDR2 SYGVKD. The CDR3 spells CAISETGGSLGTEAFF. CDR3 nucleotides: TGTGCCATCAGTGAGACCGGGGGCTCCCTCGGCACTGAAGCTTTCTTT.

This clonotype was observed a handful of times. The V and J genes are TRBV12-3 or TRBV12-4 and TRBJ1-5, with TRBD1 as a possible D gene (5 bases). The ends were cut back, 4 bases at V and 2 bases at J, with 9 bases in the middle. The CDR3 is 14 residues long. The CDR3 nucleotides are TGTGCCAGCAGTTCACAGGCGCGCAATCAGCCCCAGCATTTT. Its translation: CASSSQARNQPQHF.

In this sample, this clonotype turned up once. The V call is TRBV20-1, the J call TRBJ1-2; TRBD1 is a possible D gene (6 bases). The germline gives CDR1 DFQATT, CDR2 SNEGSKA (reference sequence). This CDR3 has 12 residues. CDR3 in amino acids: CVKGGVSGGYTF. The CDR3 DNA reads as TGCGTTAAGGGGGGGGTCTCAGGTGGCTACACCTTC.

This clonotype appeared a few times. The chain uses TRBV7-2 and TRBJ1-1; D is undetermined. The CDR3 is 13 amino acids. Trimming shortened V by 7 bases and J by 3 bases, and 12 bases separated the two germline ends. From germline, CDR1 is SGHTA and CDR2 FQGNSA. DNA for the CDR3: TGTGCCAGCAATCTATTTATGGACACTGAAGCTTTCTTT. Translated, it gives CASNLFMDTEAFF.

This chain links TRBV12-3 or TRBV12-4 with TRBJ1-2, with D possibly being TRBD1 (5 bases). CDR3 length: 15 residues. Trimming shortened V by 8 bases and J by 2 bases, and 18 bases separated the two germline ends. CDR3 loop: CASRGGGLDNYGYTF. In nucleotides, the CDR3 is TGTGCCAGCCGTGGGGGGGGTCTGGACAACTATGGCTACACCTTC.

This sequence joins TRBV12-3 or TRBV12-4 and TRBJ1-2; 7 bases fit TRBD1. J lost 7 bases, V lost 3 bases, and 5 bases had no gene match. This CDR3 comprises 13 residues. CDR3 residues: CASSFAGGGGYTF. CDR3 DNA: TGTGCCAGCAGTTTTGCAGGGGGTGGTGGCTACACCTTC.